What follows describes a single TCR beta chain. Its target is unknown. This entry comes from a study of cytomegalovirus exposure and HLA in healthy donors. Findings of the study overall: Another analysis was done later, and it associated 17,000 or so TCR beta sequences with HLA alleles at 0.05 false discovery rate. Researchers left out some V segments, among them TRBV6-2 and TRBV6-3, as indistinguishable. The classifier reportedly diagnosed cytomegalovirus status with high specificity and sensitivity.

PCR employed 60 Vbeta and 13 Jbeta primers. TCRdb keeps only in-frame clones here, not all; method: immunoSEQ multiplex PCR. The table records about 130,000 clones, around four fifths of them present only once. The length of the CDR3 is 16 residues. V lost 0 bases, J lost 5 bases, and 7 bases stayed unmatched. Sequencing was done on a sample of PBMCs. The receptor was derived from a male donor in good health and CMV-seropositive. The chain joins TRBV23-1 to TRBJ2-7; 10 nucleotides match TRBD1. TRBV23-1 is designated an ORF whose function remains uncertain. CDR3 region: CASSQSPRDRGNEQYF. The CDR3 DNA reads as TGCGCCAGCAGTCAATCGCCAAGGGACAGGGGAAACGAGCAGTACTTC.